Listed below are T cell receptor beta chains from one sample, sequenced in a study of T-cell reconstitution after alpha-beta-depleted transplantation in children. From the PCR reads, TCRdb called clonotypes with MiXCR, one entry per CDR3 protein. Here the sample spans 500,000 to 750,000 distinct CDR3 sequences, around 13% being singletons. Sequenced material: PBMCs, mostly from graft donor cells, taken 360 days after TCRalphabeta/CD19-depleted stem cell transplant. The source of these receptors is a male patient younger than 18 who had a stem cell transplant for acute myeloid leukemia, so the T cells may come from the graft donor. Each CDR3 is given without its conserved first and last residue. Rows may omit the clone size; those that give it use once, few, many or a size class.

v_gene,abundance,j_gene,CDR3aa
TRBV19,NA,TRBJ2-5,ASGSWAFQETQY
TRBV10-3,many,TRBJ2-5,AISGQGGQETQY
TRBV20-1,NA,TRBJ2-7,SARGKGGYEQY
TRBV30,many,TRBJ2-1,AWRVGTSGMQF
TRBV7-9,NA,TRBJ2-7,ASSFLSRGGGSYEQY
TRBV6-2/TRBV6-3,NA,TRBJ2-5,ASSLNPSTVETQY
TRBV7-2,few,TRBJ2-5,ASSWDRSRETQY
TRBV29-1,few,TRBJ2-3,SVVAGTDTQY
TRBV12-3/TRBV12-4,many,TRBJ1-1,ASGIGPNTEAF
TRBV6-5,few,TRBJ2-7,ASSYGASGIGYEQY
TRBV11-3,NA,TRBJ2-1,ASSSSDSGTSYNEQF
TRBV11-1,NA,TRBJ2-1,ASSLAFSSSGWGEGSYNEQF
TRBV6-4,few,TRBJ2-5,ASNGQALYEETQY
TRBV20-1,NA,TRBJ1-2,RAGQGSGGYT
TRBV28,many,TRBJ2-7,ASSYGTPSYEQY
TRBV28,many,TRBJ2-2,ASSLQFISGELF
TRBV5-1,few,TRBJ2-7,ASSLGLFLSYEQY